This is a list of T cell receptor beta chains from one sample in a study of T cell responses to AZD1222 COVID-19 vaccine. TCRdb's copy holds only in-frame clones and misses some; the assay was immunoSEQ multiplex PCR. The sample holds approximately 260,000 clones, just over 90% seen once. The material sequenced was peripheral blood, taken on day 0 of AZD1222 vaccination. These receptor sequences come from an adult in good health. Each CDR3 is given with its conserved first and last residue. The D gene is left open where the match is weak.

d_call: NA
v_call: TRBV7-3
cdr3_aa: CASSLSGGGDTQYF

d_call: NA
v_call: TRBV7-9
cdr3_aa: CASSGSRSYNSPLHF

d_call: TRBD1
v_call: TRBV10-2
cdr3_aa: CASSPIRQGANNEQFF

d_call: NA
v_call: TRBV7-8
cdr3_aa: CASTRGAYEQYF

d_call: NA
v_call: TRBV21-1
cdr3_aa: CASSKGQYNEQFF

d_call: NA
v_call: TRBV11-1
cdr3_aa: CASSLGRGYNEQFF

d_call: TRBD2
v_call: TRBV3-1/TRBV3-2
cdr3_aa: CASSHSGVETQYF

d_call: TRBD2
v_call: TRBV5-6
cdr3_aa: CASSRAPSGTSYEQYF

d_call: NA
v_call: TRBV14
cdr3_aa: CASSPAEAGWLEGQYF

d_call: NA
v_call: TRBV24-1
cdr3_aa: CATSDTTGPYSNQPQHF

d_call: NA
v_call: TRBV19
cdr3_aa: CASWGHGTTEAFF

d_call: NA
v_call: TRBV7-9
cdr3_aa: CASSLQETQYF

d_call: NA
v_call: TRBV6-5
cdr3_aa: CASSSLGQRYGYTF

d_call: TRBD2
v_call: TRBV4-1
cdr3_aa: CASRMTGTRTTDTQYF

d_call: NA
v_call: TRBV5-4
cdr3_aa: CATQRDVGNTIYF

d_call: TRBD2
v_call: TRBV5-1
cdr3_aa: CASKPGGGRLYEQYF

d_call: NA
v_call: TRBV15
cdr3_aa: CATSTLAGNTIYF

d_call: TRBD2
v_call: TRBV2
cdr3_aa: CASSAPLAGGDEQFF

d_call: TRBD1
v_call: TRBV4-1
cdr3_aa: CASSQPAPTGTYEQYF

d_call: NA
v_call: TRBV6-5
cdr3_aa: CASSRGGNTEAFF

d_call: NA
v_call: TRBV7-3
cdr3_aa: CASSPDDGMDTEAFF

d_call: NA
v_call: TRBV5-1
cdr3_aa: CASTLIPPSSYNEQFF

d_call: NA
v_call: TRBV15
cdr3_aa: CATSFRLSSYEQYF

d_call: TRBD1
v_call: TRBV6-1
cdr3_aa: CASSARDSDSSGNTIYF

d_call: NA
v_call: TRBV28
cdr3_aa: CASMAHPDNEQFF

d_call: NA
v_call: TRBV19
cdr3_aa: CASSPEQLRTEAFF

d_call: TRBD1
v_call: TRBV5-4
cdr3_aa: CASSGGGTGPTNEQYF

d_call: NA
v_call: TRBV21-1
cdr3_aa: CASSQWGPGDTQYF